The 6 T cell receptor beta chains below come from one sample, sequenced in a study of cytomegalovirus exposure and HLA in healthy donors. The PCR employed 60 Vbeta primers together with 13 Jbeta primers. The protocol was immunoSEQ multiplex PCR, while the TCRdb copy is restricted to in-frame clones and leaves out a portion. The sample yields under 200,000 clones, under 85% seen once. Sequenced input: PBMCs. These receptors all stem from a female donor in good health and CMV-seronegative.

The chain uses TRBV5-1 and TRBJ2-1, with D possibly matching TRBD1 (7 bases). Trimming left V 8 bases short and J 6 bases short, with 18 bases between. Germline-derived CDR1 and CDR2 are SGHRS and YFSETQ. This CDR3 has 14 amino acids. Here the CDR3 reads CASSGDSSFNEQFF. Here the CDR3 DNA reads TGCGCCAGTTCGGGGGACAGCAGTTTCAATGAGCAGTTCTTC.

V usage is TRBV6-1 and J usage is TRBJ2-7, with D maybe TRBD1 (5 bases). Deletions cut 1 base from V and 3 bases from J, with 10 bases between. The CDR3 loop spans 14 amino acids. The V gene's germline CDR1 is MNHNS and CDR2 SASEGT. Here the CDR3 reads CASSEGLQGYEQYF. The CDR3 DNA follows: TGTGCCAGCAGTGAAGGGTTGCAGGGCTACGAGCAGTACTTC.

The chain's CDR3 is CASSLVPVAETQYF. CDR3 in DNA: TGTGCCAGCAGCTTAGTTCCGGTAGCAGAGACCCAGTACTTC. The genes are TRBV7-9 and TRBJ2-5; D not certain. V was cut by 1 base and J by 4 bases, with 10 bases left in between. The CDR3 is made up of 14 amino acids. CDR1 is SEHNR, CDR2 FQNEAQ, per germline (reference sequence).

About this clone: The junction shows a germline mismatch at one end, possibly a read error. Other DNA sequences in the same sample also yield this CDR3. The chain employs TRBV23-1 and TRBJ1-1, with 10 bases lining up with TRBD1. TRBV23-1 is reported as an ORF; its role is uncertain. The CDR3 has 13 residues. Here the CDR3 reads CASSQSLGQGAFF. The CDR3 region has the DNA TGCGCTAGCAGTCAATCGCTGGGACAGGGGGCTTTCTTT.

The J gene is TRBJ1-2, the V gene TRBV27; the D is unclear. The V end was cut by 1 base, the J end by 1 base, with 10 bases between. Germline assignment: CDR1 MNHEY and CDR2 SMNVEV (reference sequence). The CDR3 spans 15 residues. The CDR3 DNA follows: TGTGCCAGCAGTTTATACAAGAATTATAACTATGGCTACACCTTC. Translated: CASSLYKNYNYGYTF.

The chain employs TRBV5-1 and TRBJ2-5; TRBD2 matches 8 bases. Germline V gene data show CDR1 as SGHRS and CDR2 as YFSETQ. The length of the CDR3 is 15 residues. J gave up 5 bases and V 1 base, and 7 bases lay outside the gene matches. The CDR3 loop is CASSLSRGGRETQYF. CDR3 coding DNA: TGCGCCAGCAGCTTGTCTCGGGGGGGTCGGGAGACCCAGTACTTC.